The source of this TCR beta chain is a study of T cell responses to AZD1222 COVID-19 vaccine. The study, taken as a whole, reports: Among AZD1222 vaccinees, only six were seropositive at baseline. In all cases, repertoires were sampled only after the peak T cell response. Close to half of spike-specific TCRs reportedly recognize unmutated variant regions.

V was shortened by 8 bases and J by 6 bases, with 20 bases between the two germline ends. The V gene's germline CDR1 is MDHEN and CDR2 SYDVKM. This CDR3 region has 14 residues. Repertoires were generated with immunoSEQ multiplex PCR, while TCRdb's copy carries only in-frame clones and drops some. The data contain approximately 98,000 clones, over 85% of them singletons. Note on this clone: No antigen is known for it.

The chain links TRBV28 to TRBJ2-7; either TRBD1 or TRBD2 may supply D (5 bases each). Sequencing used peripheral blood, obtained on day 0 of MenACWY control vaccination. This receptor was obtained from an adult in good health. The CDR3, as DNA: TGTGCCAGCGGACTCAGGGACCCGTCGGTCGAGCAGTACTTC. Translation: CASGLRDPSVEQYF.